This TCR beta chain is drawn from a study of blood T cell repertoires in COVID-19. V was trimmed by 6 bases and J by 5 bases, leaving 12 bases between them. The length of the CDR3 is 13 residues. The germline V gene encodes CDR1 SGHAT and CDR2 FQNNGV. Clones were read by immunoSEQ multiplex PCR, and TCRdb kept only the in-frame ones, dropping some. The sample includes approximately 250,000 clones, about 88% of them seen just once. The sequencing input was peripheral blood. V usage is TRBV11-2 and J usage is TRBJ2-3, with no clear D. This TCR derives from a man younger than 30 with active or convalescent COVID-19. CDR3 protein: CASSSHMQDTQYF. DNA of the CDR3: TGTGCCAGCAGTTCACACATGCAAGATACGCAGTATTTT.